This note documents a single TCR beta chain sequence. What it recognizes is unknown. Each CDR3 protein is one row after TCRdb ran MiXCR on the reads. The data contain fewer than 650,000 distinct CDR3 sequences, roughly 42% of them seen just once; the ten biggest clones take up about 48%. The V gene's germline CDR1 is MNHEY and CDR2 SMNVEV (reference sequence). The CDR3 runs to 15 residues. Between the trimmed V and J ends, which lost 0 bases and 0 bases, there was a span of 6 bases. The data were taken from a study of T cell repertoires in cytomegalovirus infection. Across the study: Recently identified HLA-C-restricted CMV epitopes were among the peptides used. Public TCR beta signatures were indicative of both CMV infection and a matching HLA type.

General observations from the study: The ex vivo response was dominated by HLA-C-restricted CMV-specific TCR beta clonotypes.

V gene TRBV27 combines with J gene TRBJ1-5; D is uncertain. The source is a human donor in good health (CMV status not recorded). Some clones in this sample may be carry-over from other donors' samples. Specimen: cultured PBMCs, collected from culture after CMV antigen stimulation. The CDR3 bases are TGTGCCAGCAGTTTATCCAGATTTAGCAATCAGCCCCAGCATTTT. This gives the protein CASSLSRFSNQPQHF.